This T cell receptor (beta chain) was retrieved from a study of cytotoxic CD8 clonotypes in ibrutinib-treated CLL. A remark on this clone: As yet, its antigen is unknown.

Broader study findings: Patients showed higher baseline clonality than age-matched healthy donors, and it tracked circulating CD8+ T-cell counts.

Here immunoSEQ multiplex PCR was the method, and the copy in TCRdb shows in-frame clones only, minus some. Of some 150,000 clones listed, about 80% are singletons. Germline V gives CDR1 SGHVS, CDR2 FNYEAQ. V was clipped by 5 bases and J by 1 base; unmatched bases: 2. This CDR3 has 15 amino acids. Sequences were derived from PBMCs, sampled after 12 months of ibrutinib treatment. The chain recombines TRBV7-6 with TRBJ2-1; 10 positions match TRBD1. This clonotype originated in a human donor with chronic lymphocytic leukemia. CDR3 DNA: TGTGCCAGCAGCGAGGGACAGGGGTCCTACAATGAGCAGTTCTTC. Amino acids: CASSEGQGSYNEQFF.